The 12 T cell receptor beta chains listed next were all sequenced from one sample in a study of metastatic and nonmetastatic thyroid tumors. No treatment of any kind had been given to any patient before thyroid surgery. Using MiXCR, TCRdb reanalyzed the PCR reads. The sample records over 30,000 clones, 7% to 9% being singletons. The source material was blood. These receptor sequences come from a female donor with papillary thyroid cancer or a benign thyroid nodule (not recorded which). Some clones in this sample may be carry-over from other donors' samples.

Concerning this clone: A read error may be the cause here, since a much bigger clone is one base away. The same CDR3 also results from other DNA sequences found in this sample. The chain joins TRBV2 to TRBJ2-5; 8 nucleotides agree with TRBD2. CDR1 is SNHLY and CDR2 is FYNNEI in the germline V gene. The CDR3 extends over 15 amino acids. Written as DNA, the CDR3 is TGCGCCAGCAGTGAATGGACTAGCAACCAAGAGACCCAGTACTTC. This codes for CASSEWTSNQETQYF. Full variable domain (rest looked up from reference TRBV2 and TRBJ2-5): EPEVTQTPSHQVTQMGQEVILRCVPISNHLYFYWYRQILGQKVEFLVSFYNNEISEKSEIFDDQFSVERPDGSNFTLKIRSTKLEDSAMYFCASSEWTSNQETQYFGPGTRLLVL.

This clone has at least ten counts. This chain joins TRBV12-3 or TRBV12-4 and TRBJ2-1, with TRBD2 matching over 7 bases. Trimming took 6 bases from V and 4 from J; bases not matched to a gene: 6. This CDR3 has 14 residues. CDR3 region: CASSPGTTYNEQFF. DNA of the CDR3: TGTGCCAGCAGCCCCGGGACTACTTACAATGAGCAGTTCTTC.

This clone was found a few times. The chain has TRBV9 and TRBJ1-4; D unclear. Trimming cost V 2 bases and J 5 bases, with 10 bases left between them. CDR3 length: 14 residues. Germline assignment: CDR1 SGDLS and CDR2 YYNGEE. The CDR3 is CASSVSWGNEKLFF. The DNA of the CDR3 is TGTGCCAGCAGCGTCAGTTGGGGAAATGAAAAACTGTTTTTT.

This sequence joins TRBV24-1 and TRBJ1-5; D uncertain. CDR3 length: 14 residues. Germline values: CDR1 KGHDR, CDR2 SFDVKD. V lost 2 bases, J lost 1 base, and 5 bases lay in between. The CDR3 sequence is CATSDSWSNQPQHF. CDR3 coding DNA: TGTGCCACCAGTGATTCCTGGAGCAATCAGCCCCAGCATTTT.

This clone was counted at least ten times. The chain is built from TRBV5-1 and TRBJ2-2; TRBD2 agrees at 11 bases. The germline gives CDR1 SGHRS, CDR2 YFSETQ. Germline trimming cut 7 bases from V and 1 base from J; bases unmatched to any gene: 0. CDR3 length equals 14 residues. CDR3 sequence: CASGLAGNTGELFF. For the CDR3, the DNA is TGCGCCAGCGGACTAGCGGGGAACACCGGGGAGCTGTTTTTT.

The rearrangement joins TRBV27 to TRBJ2-5; 9 bases are a match to TRBD1. The CDR3 runs to 15 residues. The germline CDR1 and CDR2 sequences are MNHEY and SMNVEV (reference sequence). Trimming took 5 bases from V and 4 from J; bases not matched to a gene: 8. DNA for the CDR3: TGTGCCAGCAGTCCCAGGGACAGGGCAGGAGAGACCCAGTACTTC. This translates into CASSPRDRAGETQYF.

This clone was counted ten times or more. The chain has TRBV5-1 and TRBJ1-3, with D perhaps matching TRBD1 (6 bases). This CDR3 region has 14 residues. V was pared by 5 bases and J by 1 base, with 10 bases between. The germline CDR1 and CDR2 sequences are SGHRS and YFSETQ. Here the CDR3 DNA reads TGCGCCAGCAGGGGGACACAGTCTGGAAACACCATATATTTT. This codes for CASRGTQSGNTIYF.

This clone appeared many times. The CDR3 sequence: CATPGGSDEKLFF. CDR3 coding DNA: TGTGCCACCCCAGGGGGGAGCGATGAAAAACTGTTTTTT. The chain uses TRBV7-9 and TRBJ1-4; 7 bases agree with TRBD1. V was clipped by 10 bases and J by 6 bases; unmatched bases: 8. The CDR3 loop spans 13 amino acids. The germline V gene encodes CDR1 SEHNR and CDR2 FQNEAQ (reference sequence).

This clone was counted at least ten times. The chain combines TRBV6-1 with TRBJ1-3; D perhaps matches TRBD1 (5 bases). The germline gives CDR1 MNHNS, CDR2 SASEGT. The CDR3 length is 13 residues. V lost 5 bases, J lost 8 bases, and 13 bases lay in between. The CDR3 sequence: CASSLQVGDTIYF. The DNA of the CDR3 is TGTGCCAGCAGTTTACAGGTTGGGGACACCATATATTTT.

This clone was observed at least ten times. V usage is TRBV19 and J usage is TRBJ1-6, with TRBD1 as a possible D gene (5 bases). V was clipped by 6 bases and J by 9 bases, with 12 bases between them. The CDR3 runs 13 residues. The germline V gene has CDR1 LNHDA and CDR2 SQIVND (reference sequence). CDR3: CASRDGGASPLHF. The DNA of the CDR3 is TGTGCCAGTAGGGACGGCGGGGCTTCACCCCTCCACTTT.

Many counts were recorded for this clone. The V gene is TRBV7-6, the J gene TRBJ2-7, with D possibly called TRBD1 or TRBD2 (5 bases each). Germline values: CDR1 SGHVS, CDR2 FNYEAQ. This CDR3 region has 14 residues. V lost 1 base and J 2 bases, leaving 9 bases between the germline ends. CDR3: CASSLDRGPYEQYF. In DNA, the CDR3 is TGTGCCAGCAGCTTAGATCGGGGACCCTACGAGCAGTACTTC.

There are many counts of this clone. The chain carries TRBV5-8 and TRBJ2-7; D is unclear. The V and J ends lost 4 bases and 3 bases respectively, with 5 bases between them. The CDR3 is 11 amino acids. CDR1 is SGHTS, CDR2 YDEGEE, per germline. For the CDR3, the DNA is TGTGCCAGCAGCCCCGGCTACGAGCAGTACTTC. Protein: CASSPGYEQYF.